This T cell receptor (beta chain) came from a study of spatial heterogeneity in lung cancer. Described time point: sample taken at primary tumor resection. Study-wide results and caveats: The study found that expanded intratumoral alpha and beta TCR counts tracked tumor mutation counts.

TCRdb fed the 5' RACE reads into MiXCR, producing one record per CDR3 protein. Of approximately 94,000 distinct CDR3 sequences in the sample, nearly 4.5% are singletons; the top ten hold 21%. Germline loops: CDR1 MNHEY, CDR2 SMNVEV (reference sequence). This CDR3 is built from 15 residues. V lost 6 bases to trimming and J lost 2 bases; unmatched junction nucleotides: 7. This clonotype was recorded at least ten times. Its target is not known. J is TRBJ2-1 and V is TRBV27; 7 bases are shared with TRBD2. The sequenced sample was lung tumor tissue, obtained at surgery. The sequence was collected from a male donor with early-stage non-small cell lung cancer. CDR3 DNA: TGTGCCAGCAGCCTGCGGGAGCCGCCCTACAATGAGCAGTTCTTC. Translating it yields CASSLREPPYNEQFF.